This T cell receptor (beta chain) was profiled in a study of blood T cell repertoires in COVID-19 (TCRdb year 2020). Looking at the study overall: Collaborator samples came from the United States, Italy and Spain and covered acute and convalescent phases of COVID-19. Samples came from the ongoing ImmuneRACE study (first 160 participants) plus 1,254 subjects from 6 global collaborators. The dataset comprised deeply sampled blood TCRbeta repertoires from subjects exposed to, actively infected with, or recovered from COVID-19. Nearly every sample came with metadata listing a de-identified subject ID, COVID-19 status, age in years and sex. Where HLA class I and class II types were available, the types were taken from metadata supplied by the sample provider, not from assay-based typing. The repertoires were released in a freely available public database intended as a resource for research on the immune response to SARS-CoV-2. The material from the prospective study consisted of cDNA or gDNA derived from T cells, B-cell-depleted T cells, or PBMCs. What the study reported, not specific to this receptor: How much clinical and demographic metadata was included differed by source and by participant, and the metadata was provided uncurated.

As for this clone: There is no known antigen for this receptor. No base quality values were provided; no much bigger clone lies one nucleotide off.

TCRbeta CDR3 regions were amplified from genomic DNA using the immunoSEQ Assay, a bias-controlled multiplex PCR. Regarding the original processing steps: The number of nucleated cells in each sample was estimated from the amplification of reference gene primers within the assay. To quantify the absolute abundance of each unique TCRbeta CDR3 rearrangement, sequence reads were collapsed and filtered. For each sample, productive Simpson clonality was calculated as the square root of Simpson's diversity index over productive rearrangements. The table was pulled from immuneACCESS by TCRdb, which kept in-frame rearrangements only. Such tables lose some clones; where checked, under half of the loss comes from unresolved V genes, and the rest has no known cause. The V and J calls and clone size are taken from that table; D and trimming were inferred from the DNA. The sample has about 100,000 clones on record, about 87% of them singletons. The ten largest clones capture 4% to 5% of the sample.

From the germline V gene (reference sequence), CDR1 is MNHNY and CDR2 is SVGAGI. V ends up 8 bases short and J 2 bases short, with an unmatched junction base count of 4. The cysteine opens and the phenylalanine closes a CDR3 of 14 amino acids. Just CDR3 DNA is preserved here, 42 bases in frame from base 1. One collaborating source in Seattle enrolled patients while the patients were actively infected and followed the patients over time throughout the course of disease. Each collaborating institution followed its own protocols to collect whole blood in K2EDTA tubes. For TCRbeta analysis, collaborators shipped samples in one of three forms: frozen whole blood, isolated PBMCs, or DNA extracted from either of those sample types.

The clonotype was recovered from a human donor with COVID-19, enrolled during active disease. The donor label of this sample is uncertain. Here the chain combines TRBV6-6 and TRBJ1-3; 9 of the junction bases match TRBD1. The sequencing input was peripheral blood. CDR3 protein: CASGGTGTGNTIYF. The sequenced DNA: TGTGCCAGCGGCGGGACAGGGACTGGAAACACCATATATTTT.